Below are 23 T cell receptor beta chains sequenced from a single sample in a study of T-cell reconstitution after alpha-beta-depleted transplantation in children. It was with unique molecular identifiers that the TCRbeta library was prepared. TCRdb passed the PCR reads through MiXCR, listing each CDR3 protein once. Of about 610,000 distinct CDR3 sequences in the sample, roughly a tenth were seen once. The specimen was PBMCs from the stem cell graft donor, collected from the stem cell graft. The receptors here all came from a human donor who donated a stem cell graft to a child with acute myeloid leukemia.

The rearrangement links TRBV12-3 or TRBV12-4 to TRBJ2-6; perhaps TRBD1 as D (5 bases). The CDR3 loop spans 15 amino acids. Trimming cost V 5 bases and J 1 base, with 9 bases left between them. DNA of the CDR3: TGTGCCAGCAGTGCCGACAGATCTGGGGCCAACGTCCTGACTTTC. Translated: CASSADRSGANVLTF.

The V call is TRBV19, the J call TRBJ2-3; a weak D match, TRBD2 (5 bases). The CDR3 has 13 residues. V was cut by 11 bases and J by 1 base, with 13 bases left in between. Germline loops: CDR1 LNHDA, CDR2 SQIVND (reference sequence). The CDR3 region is CASAGVRTDTQYF. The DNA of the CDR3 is TGTGCCTCAGCCGGGGTCCGCACAGATACGCAGTATTTT.

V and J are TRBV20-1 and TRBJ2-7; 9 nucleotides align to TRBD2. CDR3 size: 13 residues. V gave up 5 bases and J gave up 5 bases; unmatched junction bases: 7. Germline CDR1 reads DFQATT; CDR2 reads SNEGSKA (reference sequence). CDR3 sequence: CSAAPGLANEQYF. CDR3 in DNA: TGCAGTGCTGCACCGGGACTAGCCAACGAGCAGTACTTC.

This CDR3 is CASNGGWAGLKGANVLTF. CDR3 DNA sequence: TGCGCCAGCAACGGTGGGTGGGCAGGGCTGAAGGGGGCCAACGTCCTGACTTTC. This chain joins TRBV5-1 and TRBJ2-6, with D maybe TRBD1 (5 bases). The V gene's germline CDR1 is SGHRS and CDR2 YFSETQ. V lost 6 bases, J lost 4 bases, and 23 bases lay in between. The CDR3 runs 18 residues.

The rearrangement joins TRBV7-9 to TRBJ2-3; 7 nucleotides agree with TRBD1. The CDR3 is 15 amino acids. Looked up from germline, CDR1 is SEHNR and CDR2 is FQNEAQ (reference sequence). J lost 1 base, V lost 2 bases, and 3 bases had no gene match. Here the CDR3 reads CASSLRQGGTDTQYF. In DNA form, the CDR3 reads TGTGCCAGCAGCTTAAGACAGGGAGGCACAGATACGCAGTATTTT.

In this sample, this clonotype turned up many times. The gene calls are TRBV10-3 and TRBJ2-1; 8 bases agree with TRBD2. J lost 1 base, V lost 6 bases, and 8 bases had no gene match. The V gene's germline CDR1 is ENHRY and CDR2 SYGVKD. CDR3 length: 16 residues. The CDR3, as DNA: TGTGCCATCAGAGCCGGGACTAGAGCGTCCTACAATGAGCAGTTCTTC. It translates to CAIRAGTRASYNEQFF.

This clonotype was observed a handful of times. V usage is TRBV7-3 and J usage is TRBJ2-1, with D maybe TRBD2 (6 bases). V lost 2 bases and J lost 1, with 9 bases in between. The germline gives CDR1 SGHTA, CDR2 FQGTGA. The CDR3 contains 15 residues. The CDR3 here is CASSLSRESYNEQFF. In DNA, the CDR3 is TGTGCCAGCAGCTTATCCCGGGAGTCCTACAATGAGCAGTTCTTC.

Here the CDR3 DNA reads TGTGCCAGCAGTCGACCCTCGGGGGGGAACACTGAAGCTTTCTTT. As protein: CASSRPSGGNTEAFF. The rearrangement joins TRBV6-2 or TRBV6-3 to TRBJ1-1, with a tentative D call TRBD1 (5 bases). The CDR3 has 15 amino acids. Looked up from germline, CDR1 is MNHEY and CDR2 is SVGEGT. V shed 5 bases and J shed 1 base, with 14 bases lying between them.

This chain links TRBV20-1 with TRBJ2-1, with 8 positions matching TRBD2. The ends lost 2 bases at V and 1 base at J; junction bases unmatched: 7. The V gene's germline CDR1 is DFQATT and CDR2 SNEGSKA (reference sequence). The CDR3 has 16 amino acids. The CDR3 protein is CSARHTSGKSYNEQFF. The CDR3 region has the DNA TGCAGTGCTAGACACACTAGCGGAAAGTCCTACAATGAGCAGTTCTTC.

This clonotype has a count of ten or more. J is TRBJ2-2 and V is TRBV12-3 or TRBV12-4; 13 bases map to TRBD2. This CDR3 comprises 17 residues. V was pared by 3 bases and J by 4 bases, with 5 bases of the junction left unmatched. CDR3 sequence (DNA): TGTGCCAGCAGTTTGCGACTAGCGGGAGGCTCCACCGGGGAGCTGTTTTTT. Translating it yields CASSLRLAGGSTGELFF.

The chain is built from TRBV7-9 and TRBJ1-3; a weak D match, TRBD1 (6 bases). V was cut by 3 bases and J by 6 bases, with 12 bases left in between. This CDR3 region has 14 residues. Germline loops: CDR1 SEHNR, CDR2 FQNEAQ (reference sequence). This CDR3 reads CASSFAGGPNTIYF. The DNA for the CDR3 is TGTGCCAGCAGCTTCGCCGGGGGCCCAAACACCATATATTTT.

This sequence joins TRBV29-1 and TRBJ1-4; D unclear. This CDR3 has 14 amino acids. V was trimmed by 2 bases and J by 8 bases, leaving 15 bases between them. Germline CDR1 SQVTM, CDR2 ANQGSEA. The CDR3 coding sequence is TGCAGCGTTGAACTTCTCGGTCTTGGGGAAAAACTGTTTTTT. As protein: CSVELLGLGEKLFF.

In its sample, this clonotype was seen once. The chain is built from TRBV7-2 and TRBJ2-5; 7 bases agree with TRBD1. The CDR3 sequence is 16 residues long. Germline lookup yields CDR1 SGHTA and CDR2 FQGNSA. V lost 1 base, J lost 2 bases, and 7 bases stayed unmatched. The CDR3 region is CASSLDSGRGQETQYF. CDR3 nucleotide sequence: TGTGCCAGCAGCTTAGACTCGGGCAGGGGGCAAGAGACCCAGTACTTC.

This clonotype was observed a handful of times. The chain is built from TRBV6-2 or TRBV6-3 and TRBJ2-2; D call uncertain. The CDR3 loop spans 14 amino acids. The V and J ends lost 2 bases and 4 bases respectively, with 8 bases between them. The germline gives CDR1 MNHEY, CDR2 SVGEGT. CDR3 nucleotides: TGTGCCAGCAGTTACGGGCCGGGCACCGGGGAGCTGTTTTTT. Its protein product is CASSYGPGTGELFF.

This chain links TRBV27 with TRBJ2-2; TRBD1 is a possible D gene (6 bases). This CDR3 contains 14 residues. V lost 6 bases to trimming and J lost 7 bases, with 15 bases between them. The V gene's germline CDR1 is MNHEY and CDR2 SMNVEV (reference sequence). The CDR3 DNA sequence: TGTGCCAGCAGATCACAGGGTCTAGTCGGGGAGCTGTTTTTT. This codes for CASRSQGLVGELFF.

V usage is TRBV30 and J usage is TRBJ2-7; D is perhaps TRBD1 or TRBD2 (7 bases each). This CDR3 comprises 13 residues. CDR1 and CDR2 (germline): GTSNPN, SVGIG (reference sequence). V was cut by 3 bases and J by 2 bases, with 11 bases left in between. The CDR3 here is CAWSRGTTYEQYF. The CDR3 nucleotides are TGTGCCTGGAGCAGGGGGACTACCTACGAGCAGTACTTC.

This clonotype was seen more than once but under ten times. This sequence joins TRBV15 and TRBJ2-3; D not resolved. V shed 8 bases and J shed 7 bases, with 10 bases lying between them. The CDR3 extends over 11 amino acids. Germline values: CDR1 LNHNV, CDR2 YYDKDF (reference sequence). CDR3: CATSSFYTQYF. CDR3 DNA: TGTGCCACCTCCTCATTCTATACGCAGTATTTT.

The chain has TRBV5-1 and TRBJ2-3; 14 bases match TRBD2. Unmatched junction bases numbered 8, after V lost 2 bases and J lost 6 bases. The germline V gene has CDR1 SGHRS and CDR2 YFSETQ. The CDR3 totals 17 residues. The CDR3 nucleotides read TGCGCCAGCAGCTTAATGACTAGCGGGAGGGCCAGGGATACGCAGTATTTT. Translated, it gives CASSLMTSGRARDTQYF.

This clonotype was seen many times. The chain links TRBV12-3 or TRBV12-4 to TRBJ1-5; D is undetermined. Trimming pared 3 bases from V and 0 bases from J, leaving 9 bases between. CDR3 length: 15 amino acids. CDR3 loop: CASSFGVGSNQPQHF. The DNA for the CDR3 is TGTGCCAGCAGTTTCGGCGTCGGTAGCAATCAGCCCCAGCATTTT.

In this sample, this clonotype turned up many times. CDR3 DNA sequence: TGCAGTGCTAGTGAGTCGGGGGCCCAGCATTTT. This gives the protein CSASESGAQHF. The chain employs TRBV20-1 and TRBJ1-5; tentative D call: TRBD1 (5 bases). The CDR3 spans 11 residues. CDR1 is DFQATT and CDR2 is SNEGSKA in the germline V gene (reference sequence). V was pared by 3 bases and J by 11 bases, with 11 bases between.

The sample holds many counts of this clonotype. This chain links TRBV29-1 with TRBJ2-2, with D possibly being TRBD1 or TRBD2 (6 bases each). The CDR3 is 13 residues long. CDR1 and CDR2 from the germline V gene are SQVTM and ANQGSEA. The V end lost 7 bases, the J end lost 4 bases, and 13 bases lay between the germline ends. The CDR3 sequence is CSAEGGRTGELFF. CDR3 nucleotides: TGCAGCGCGGAGGGGGGACGCACCGGGGAGCTGTTTTTT.

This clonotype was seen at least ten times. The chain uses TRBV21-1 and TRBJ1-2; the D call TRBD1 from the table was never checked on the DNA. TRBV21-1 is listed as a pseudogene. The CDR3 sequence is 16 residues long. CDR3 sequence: CASSRRDRGNDYGYTF. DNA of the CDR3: TGTGCCAGCAGCCGCCGGGACAGGGGGAATGACTATGGCTACACCTTC.

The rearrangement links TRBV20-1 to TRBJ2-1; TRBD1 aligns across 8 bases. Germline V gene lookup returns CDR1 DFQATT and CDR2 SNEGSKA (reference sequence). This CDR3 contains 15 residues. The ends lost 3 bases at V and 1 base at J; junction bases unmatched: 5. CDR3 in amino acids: CSASGTGSSYNEQFF. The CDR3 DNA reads TGCAGTGCTAGCGGGACAGGATCGTCCTACAATGAGCAGTTCTTC.